This T cell receptor (beta chain) stems from a study of cytomegalovirus exposure and HLA in healthy donors. Per the germline V gene, CDR1 is MNHNY and CDR2 is SVGAGI (reference sequence). J lost 5 bases, V lost 6 bases, and 10 bases had no gene match. CDR3 length: 15 amino acids. In the PCR, 60 Vbeta and 13 Jbeta primers were used. Profiled with immunoSEQ multiplex PCR; TCRdb holds only in-frame clones, not every one. The sample has about 78,000 clones, around 60% seen once. Study outcomes and limitations: Later on, analysis showed that most CMV-associated TCR beta chains appeared to be HLA-restricted. A later analysis linked about 17,000 TCR beta sequences to HLA alleles at 0.05 false discovery rate.

Comment on this clone: The antigen is undetermined.

This chain connects TRBV6-6 to TRBJ2-7; TRBD1 aligns across 10 bases. Sequenced material: PBMCs. This receptor was identified in a man in his thirties or forties in good health and CMV-seropositive. The CDR3 loop reads CASSQEGTGVHEQYF. DNA of the CDR3: TGTGCCAGCAGCCAAGAGGGGACAGGGGTCCACGAGCAGTACTTC.